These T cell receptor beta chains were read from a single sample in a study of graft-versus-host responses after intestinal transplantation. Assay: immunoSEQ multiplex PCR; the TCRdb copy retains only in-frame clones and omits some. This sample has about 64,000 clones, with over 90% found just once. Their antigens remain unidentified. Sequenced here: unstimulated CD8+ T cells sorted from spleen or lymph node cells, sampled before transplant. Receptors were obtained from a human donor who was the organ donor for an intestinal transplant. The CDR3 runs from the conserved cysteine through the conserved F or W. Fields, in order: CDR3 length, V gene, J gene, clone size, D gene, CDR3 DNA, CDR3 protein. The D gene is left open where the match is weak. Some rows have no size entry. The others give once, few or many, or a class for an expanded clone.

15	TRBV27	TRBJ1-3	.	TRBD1	TGTGCCAGCAGGCCGGGACAGGGTTTTGGAAACACCATATATTTT	CASRPGQGFGNTIYF
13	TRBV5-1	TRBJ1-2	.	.	TGCGCCAGCAGCTTTAACAGAGACTATGGCTACACCTTC	CASSFNRDYGYTF
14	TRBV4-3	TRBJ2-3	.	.	TGCGCCAGCAGCCAAGTAACTACCAAAGATACGCAGTATTTT	CASSQVTTKDTQYF
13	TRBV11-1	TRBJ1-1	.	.	TGTGCCAGCAGCTTTGGACAGAACACTGAAGCTTTCTTT	CASSFGQNTEAFF
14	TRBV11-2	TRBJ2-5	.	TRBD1	TGTGCCAGCAGCTTAGACGGGACAGGGCAGACCCAGTACTTC	CASSLDGTGQTQYF
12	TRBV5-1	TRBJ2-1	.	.	TGCGCCAGCAGCTTGGCCGGAGATGAGCAGTTCTTC	CASSLAGDEQFF
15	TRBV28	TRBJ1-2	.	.	TGTGCCAGCAGACCCGTGGGGCAGGGTAACTATGGCTACACCTTC	CASRPVGQGNYGYTF
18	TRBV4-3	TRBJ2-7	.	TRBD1	TGCGCCAGCAGCCAAGCTCCCGGAGGGGACAGGGGTTCCTACGAGCAGTACTTC	CASSQAPGGDRGSYEQYF
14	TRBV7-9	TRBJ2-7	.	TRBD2	TGTGCCAGCAGCTCCAAGGGACTAGCGTACGAGCAGTACTTC	CASSSKGLAYEQYF
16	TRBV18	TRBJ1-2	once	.	TGTGCCAGCTCACCGATAACTTTGCGGACAGTCTATGGCTACACCTTC	CASSPITLRTVYGYTF
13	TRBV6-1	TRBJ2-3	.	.	TGTGCCACATCAGGGTATGAGACAGATACGCAGTATTTT	CATSGYETDTQYF
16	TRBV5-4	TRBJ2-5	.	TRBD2	TGTGCCAGCAGCTCTGACGGACTAGCGGCACAAGAGACCCAGTACTTC	CASSSDGLAAQETQYF
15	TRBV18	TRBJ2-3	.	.	TGTGCCAGCTCACCTTCCGCGGCTAGCACAGATACGCAGTATTTT	CASSPSAASTDTQYF
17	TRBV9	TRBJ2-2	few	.	TGTGCCAGCAGCGCTGGACAGACCCACCGTGACACCGGGGAGCTGTTTTTT	CASSAGQTHRDTGELFF
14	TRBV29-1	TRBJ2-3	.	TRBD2	TGCAGCGTAGGGGGGACTAGCGGGACAGATACGCAGTATTTT	CSVGGTSGTDTQYF
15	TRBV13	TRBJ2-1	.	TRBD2	TGTGCCAGCAGCGTTAGCGGGAGCGGAACAGGCGAGCAGTTCTTC	CASSVSGSGTGEQFF
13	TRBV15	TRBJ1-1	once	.	TGTGCCACCAGCGGGTACAGGGACACTGAAGCTTTCTTT	CATSGYRDTEAFF
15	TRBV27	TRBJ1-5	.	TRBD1	TGTGCCAGCAGTCGGGACAGGGTTCACAATCAGCCCCAGCATTTT	CASSRDRVHNQPQHF
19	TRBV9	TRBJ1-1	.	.	TGTGCCAGCAGCGTAGAGGGGGGGCAGGAGGGTGGAGGTGACACTGAAGCTTTCTTT	CASSVEGGQEGGGDTEAFF
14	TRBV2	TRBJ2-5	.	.	TGTGCCAGCAGTGAGTGGCACCTTCCCGAGACCCAGTACTTC	CASSEWHLPETQYF
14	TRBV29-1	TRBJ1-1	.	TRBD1	TGCAGCGTTATCGGGACAGGGGCTAACACTGAAGCTTTCTTT	CSVIGTGANTEAFF
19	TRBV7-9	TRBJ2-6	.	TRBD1	TGTGCCAGCAGCAACGGACAGGGAAACTCCATCTCTGGGGCCAACGTCCTGACTTTC	CASSNGQGNSISGANVLTF
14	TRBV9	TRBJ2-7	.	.	TGTGCCAGCAGCGTAGTCGACAGCTCCTACGAGCAGTACTTC	CASSVVDSSYEQYF
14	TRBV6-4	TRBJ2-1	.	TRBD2	TGTGCCAGCAGTGTAGGGACTAGCGGCGATGAGCAGTTCTTC	CASSVGTSGDEQFF
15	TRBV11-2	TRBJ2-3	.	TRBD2	TGTGCCAGCAGCTTAGTAGGGACTAGTACAGATACGCAGTATTTT	CASSLVGTSTDTQYF
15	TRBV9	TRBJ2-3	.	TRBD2	TGTGCCAGCAGTGATAGCGGGAGTAGGACAGATACGCAGTATTTT	CASSDSGSRTDTQYF
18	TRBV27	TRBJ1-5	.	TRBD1	TGTGCCAGCAGTTTATCGAGGGGCAGGGGGCGTTTCGATCAGCCCCAGCATTTT	CASSLSRGRGRFDQPQHF
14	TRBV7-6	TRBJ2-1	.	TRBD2	TGTGCCAGCAGCATAAGGACAGACGGACTAGCGCAGTTCTTC	CASSIRTDGLAQFF
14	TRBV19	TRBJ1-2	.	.	TGTGCCAGTAGTATGGCAGGGGCTAGTTATGGCTACACCTTC	CASSMAGASYGYTF
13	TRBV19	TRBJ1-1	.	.	TGTGCCAGTAGTCAGGGTCGAGGCACTGAAGCTTTCTTT	CASSQGRGTEAFF
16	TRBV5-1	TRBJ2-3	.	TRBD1	TGCGCCAGCAGCCTCGGTGACAGGGAAGTAAGAGATACGCAGTATTTT	CASSLGDREVRDTQYF
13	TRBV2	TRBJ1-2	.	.	TGTGCCAGCAGTGGGACAGAGTTATATGGCTACACCTTC	CASSGTELYGYTF
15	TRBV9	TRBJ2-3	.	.	TGTGCCAGCAATCTAGGGGCCTTTAGCACAGATACGCAGTATTTT	CASNLGAFSTDTQYF
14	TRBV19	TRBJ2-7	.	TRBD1	TGTGCCAGTAGTATAGACACAGGGGAGCGCGAGCAGTACTTC	CASSIDTGEREQYF
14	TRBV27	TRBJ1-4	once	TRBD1	TGTGCCAGCAGTCAACAGGGGCGGGATGAAAAACTGTTTTTT	CASSQQGRDEKLFF
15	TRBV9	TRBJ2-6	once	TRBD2	TGTGCCAGCTCCGCCGGGGGGGGTGGGGCCAACGTCCTGACTTTC	CASSAGGGGANVLTF
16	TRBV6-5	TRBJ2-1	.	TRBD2	TGTGCCAGCAGTTATTCAAGCGGGAGCTCCTACAATGAGCAGTTCTTC	CASSYSSGSSYNEQFF
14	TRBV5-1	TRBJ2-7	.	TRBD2	TGCGCCAGCAGCCCTAGCGGGATTAGGTACGAGCAGTACTTC	CASSPSGIRYEQYF
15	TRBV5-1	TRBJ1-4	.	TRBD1	TGCGCCAGCAGCCGGACAGGGGAAGGTAATGAAAAACTGTTTTTT	CASSRTGEGNEKLFF
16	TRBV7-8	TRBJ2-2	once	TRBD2	TGTGCCAGCAGCTTCTTTAGCGGGCTGAACACCGGGGAGCTGTTTTTT	CASSFFSGLNTGELFF
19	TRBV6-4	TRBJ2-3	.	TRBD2	TGTGCCAGCAGTGACTCACGACCGACTAGCGGAGGGCACCCAGATACGCAGTATTTT	CASSDSRPTSGGHPDTQYF
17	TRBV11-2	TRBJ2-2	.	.	TGTGCCAGCAGCCCAATTCGGACAGGGAGGGCCACCGGGGAGCTGTTTTTT	CASSPIRTGRATGELFF
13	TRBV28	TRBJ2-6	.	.	TGTGCCAGCGTATCCTCTGGGGCCAACGTCCTGACTTTC	CASVSSGANVLTF
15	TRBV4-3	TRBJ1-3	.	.	TGCGCCAGCAGCCAAGGCGCCGCACCTGGAAACACCATATATTTT	CASSQGAAPGNTIYF
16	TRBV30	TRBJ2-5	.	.	TGTGCCTGGAGTGTACCGGGGGAGAGGCGTCAAGAGACCCAGTACTTC	CAWSVPGERRQETQYF
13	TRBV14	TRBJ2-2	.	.	TGTGCCAGCAGTCCCACGGGAGTTGGGGAGCTGTTTTTT	CASSPTGVGELFF
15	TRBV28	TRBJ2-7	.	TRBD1	TGTGCCAGCAGCTTCCAAGCGGACAGGTTCTACGAGCAGTACTTC	CASSFQADRFYEQYF
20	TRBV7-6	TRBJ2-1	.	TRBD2	TGTGCCAGCAGTTCGCATAGCGGGGAGTTGCGAGCGGGCTCCTACAATGAGCAGTTCTTC	CASSSHSGELRAGSYNEQFF
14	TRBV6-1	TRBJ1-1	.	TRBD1	TGTGCCGCCGAACAGGGGGCTTGGAGAACTGAAGCTTTCTTT	CAAEQGAWRTEAFF